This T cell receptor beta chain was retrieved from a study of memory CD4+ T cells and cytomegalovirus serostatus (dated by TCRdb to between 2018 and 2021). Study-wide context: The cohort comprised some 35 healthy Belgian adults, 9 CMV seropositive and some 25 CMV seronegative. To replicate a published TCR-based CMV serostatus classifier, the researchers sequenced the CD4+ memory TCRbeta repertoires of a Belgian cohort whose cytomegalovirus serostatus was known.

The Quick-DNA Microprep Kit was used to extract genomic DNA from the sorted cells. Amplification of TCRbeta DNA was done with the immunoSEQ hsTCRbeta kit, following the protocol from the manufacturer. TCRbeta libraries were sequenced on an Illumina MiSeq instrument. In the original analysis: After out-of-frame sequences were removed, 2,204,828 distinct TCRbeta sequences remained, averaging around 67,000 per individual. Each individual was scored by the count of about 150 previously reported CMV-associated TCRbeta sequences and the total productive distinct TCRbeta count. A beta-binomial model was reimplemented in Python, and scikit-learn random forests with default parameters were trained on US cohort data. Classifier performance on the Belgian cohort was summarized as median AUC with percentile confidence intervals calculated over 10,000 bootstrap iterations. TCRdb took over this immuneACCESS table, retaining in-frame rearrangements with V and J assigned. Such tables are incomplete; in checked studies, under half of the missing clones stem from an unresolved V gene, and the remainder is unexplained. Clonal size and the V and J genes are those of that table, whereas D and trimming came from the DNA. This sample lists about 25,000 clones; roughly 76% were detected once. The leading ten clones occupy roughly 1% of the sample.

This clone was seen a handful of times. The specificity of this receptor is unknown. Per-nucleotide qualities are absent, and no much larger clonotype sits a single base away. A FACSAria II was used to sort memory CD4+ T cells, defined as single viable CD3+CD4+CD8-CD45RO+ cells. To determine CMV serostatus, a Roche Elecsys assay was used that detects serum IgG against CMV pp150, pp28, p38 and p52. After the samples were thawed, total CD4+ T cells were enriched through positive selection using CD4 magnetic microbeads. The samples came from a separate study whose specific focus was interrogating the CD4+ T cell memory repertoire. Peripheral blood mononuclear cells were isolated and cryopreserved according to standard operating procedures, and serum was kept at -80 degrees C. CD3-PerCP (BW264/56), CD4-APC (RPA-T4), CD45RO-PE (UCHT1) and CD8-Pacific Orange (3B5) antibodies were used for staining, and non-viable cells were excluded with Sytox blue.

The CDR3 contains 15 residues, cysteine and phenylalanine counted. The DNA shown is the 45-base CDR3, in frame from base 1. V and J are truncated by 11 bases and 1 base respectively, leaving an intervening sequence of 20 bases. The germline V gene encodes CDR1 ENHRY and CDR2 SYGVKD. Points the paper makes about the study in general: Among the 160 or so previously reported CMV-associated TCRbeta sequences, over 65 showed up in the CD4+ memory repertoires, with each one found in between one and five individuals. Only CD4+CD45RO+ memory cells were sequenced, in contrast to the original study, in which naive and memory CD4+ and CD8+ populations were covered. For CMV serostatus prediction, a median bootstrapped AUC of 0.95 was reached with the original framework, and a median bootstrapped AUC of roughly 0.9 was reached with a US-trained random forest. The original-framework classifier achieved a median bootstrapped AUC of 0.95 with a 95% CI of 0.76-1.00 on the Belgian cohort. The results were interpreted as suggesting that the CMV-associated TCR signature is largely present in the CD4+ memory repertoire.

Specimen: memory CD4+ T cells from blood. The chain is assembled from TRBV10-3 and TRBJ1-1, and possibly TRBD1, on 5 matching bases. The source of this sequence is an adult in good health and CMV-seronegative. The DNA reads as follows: TGTGCCTCCAGTCGTGGGGCAGAGAAGAACACTGAAGCTTTCTTT. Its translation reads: CASSRGAEKNTEAFF.